The clone carrying this T cell receptor beta chain was seen many times. Its antigen remains unknown. CDR1 and CDR2 (germline): SGHTA, FQGTGA. Trimming removed 4 bases from V and 7 bases from J; junction bases left unmatched: 5. The CDR3 contains 13 residues. This sample stems from a study of T cells in Graves' hyperthyroidism and ophthalmopathy. Study-level findings and limits: Ophthalmopathy and stable hyperthyroidism were separated by a 13 V-J model. It was a median 6.5 months before onset that the model predicted ophthalmopathy.

Amplification yielded TCR beta CDR3 regions, with RNA transcripts as the source. RT-PCR in the first round (using the HTBI primer set) targeted the TCR CDR3. TCRdb re-called the multiplex PCR reads through MiXCR, storing one row per CDR3 protein. This table holds roughly 740,000 distinct CDR3 sequences, less than 20% found once. The gene calls are TRBV7-3 and TRBJ1-1; 8 bases match TRBD1. The clonotype was recovered from a young man with Graves' hyperthyroidism. Sequences were obtained from blood. Here the CDR3 reads CASSSNTGGEAFF. DNA of the CDR3: TGTGCCAGCAGCTCAAACACAGGGGGTGAAGCTTTCTTT.